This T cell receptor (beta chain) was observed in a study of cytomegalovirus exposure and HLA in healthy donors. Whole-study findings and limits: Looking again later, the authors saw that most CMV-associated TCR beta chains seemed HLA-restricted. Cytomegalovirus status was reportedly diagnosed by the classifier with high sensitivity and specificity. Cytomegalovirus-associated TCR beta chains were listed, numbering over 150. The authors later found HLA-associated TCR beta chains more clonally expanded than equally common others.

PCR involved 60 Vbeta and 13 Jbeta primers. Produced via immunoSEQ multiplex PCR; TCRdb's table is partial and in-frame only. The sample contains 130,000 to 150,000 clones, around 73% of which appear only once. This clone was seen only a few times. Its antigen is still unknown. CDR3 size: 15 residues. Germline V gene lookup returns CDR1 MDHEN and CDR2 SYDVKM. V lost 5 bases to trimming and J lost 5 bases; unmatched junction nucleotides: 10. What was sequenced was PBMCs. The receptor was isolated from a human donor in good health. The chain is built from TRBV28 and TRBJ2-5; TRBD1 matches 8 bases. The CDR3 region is CASSHPQGAHETQYF. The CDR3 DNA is TGTGCCAGCAGTCACCCTCAGGGGGCCCACGAGACCCAGTACTTC.